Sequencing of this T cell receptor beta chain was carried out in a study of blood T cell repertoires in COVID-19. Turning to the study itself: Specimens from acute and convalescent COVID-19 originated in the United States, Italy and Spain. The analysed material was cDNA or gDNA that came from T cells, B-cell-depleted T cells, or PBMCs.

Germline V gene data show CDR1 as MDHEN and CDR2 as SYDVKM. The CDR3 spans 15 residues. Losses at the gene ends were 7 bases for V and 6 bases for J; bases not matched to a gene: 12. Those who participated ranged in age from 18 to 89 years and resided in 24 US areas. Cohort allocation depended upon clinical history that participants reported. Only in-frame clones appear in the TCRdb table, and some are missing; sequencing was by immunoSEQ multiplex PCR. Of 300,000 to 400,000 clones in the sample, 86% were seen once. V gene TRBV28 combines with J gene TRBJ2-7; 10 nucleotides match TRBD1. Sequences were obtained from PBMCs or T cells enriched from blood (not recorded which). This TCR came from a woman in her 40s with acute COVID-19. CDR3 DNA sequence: TGTGCCAGCAAAATAGACAGGGGGCGTAACTCCGAGCAGTACTTC. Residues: CASKIDRGRNSEQYF.